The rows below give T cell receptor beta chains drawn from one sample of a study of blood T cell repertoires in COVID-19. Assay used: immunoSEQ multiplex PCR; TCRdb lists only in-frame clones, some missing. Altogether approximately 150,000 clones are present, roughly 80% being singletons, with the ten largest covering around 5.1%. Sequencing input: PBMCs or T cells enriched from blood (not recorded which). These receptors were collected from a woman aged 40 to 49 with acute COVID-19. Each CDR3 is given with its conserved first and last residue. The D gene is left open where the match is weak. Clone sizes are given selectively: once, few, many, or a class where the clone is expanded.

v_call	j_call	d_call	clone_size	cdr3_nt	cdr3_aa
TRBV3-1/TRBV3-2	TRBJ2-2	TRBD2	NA	TGTGCCAGCAGCCCGCGACTAGCCGCCGGGGAGCTGTTTTTT	CASSPRLAAGELFF
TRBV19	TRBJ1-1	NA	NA	TGTGCCAGTACCCACCTGACAGAGAACACTGAAGCTTTCTTT	CASTHLTENTEAFF
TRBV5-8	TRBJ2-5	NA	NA	TGTGCCAGCAGCTTGGGCGACTGGAAAGAGACCCAGTACTTC	CASSLGDWKETQYF
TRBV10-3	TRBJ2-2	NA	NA	TGTGCCATGACTACCCAGCCGAACACCGGGGAGCTGTTTTTT	CAMTTQPNTGELFF
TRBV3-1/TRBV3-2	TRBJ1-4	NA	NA	TGTGCCAGCAGCCGCCGGGGGGGGACTAATGAAAAACTGTTTTTT	CASSRRGGTNEKLFF
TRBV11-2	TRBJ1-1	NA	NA	TGTGCCAGCAGCTCTCATGCGGCTGAAGCTTTCTTT	CASSSHAAEAFF
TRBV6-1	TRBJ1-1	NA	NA	TGTGCCAGCAGTGAAGGAGGCCGGTCTTGGGCTTTCTTT	CASSEGGRSWAFF
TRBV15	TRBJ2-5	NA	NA	TGTGCCACCAATCGCGGATACCAAGAGACCCAGTACTTC	CATNRGYQETQYF
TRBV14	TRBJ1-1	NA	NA	TGTGCCAGCAGCCAAGCGGGTCTGAGGGGGATGGCTTTCTTT	CASSQAGLRGMAFF
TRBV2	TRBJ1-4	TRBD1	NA	TGTGCCAGCAAGGGGGACAGCCTTAATGAAAAACTGTTTTTT	CASKGDSLNEKLFF
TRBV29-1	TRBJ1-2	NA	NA	TGCAGCTGCGGAGCAGACGGCGGCTATGGCTACACCTTC	CSCGADGGYGYTF
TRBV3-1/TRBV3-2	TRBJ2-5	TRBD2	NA	TGTGCCAGCAGCCTGCAGCGGGAGGGTGAGACCCAGTACTTC	CASSLQREGETQYF
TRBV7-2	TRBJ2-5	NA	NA	TGTGCCAGCAGCCCCGCTGCGGACGCCCGGGGAGAGACCCAGTACTTC	CASSPAADARGETQYF
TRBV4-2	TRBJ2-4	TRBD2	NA	TGTGCCAGCAGCCAAGATGGGCCCCCGGGACTAGGGTTCATTCAGTACTTC	CASSQDGPPGLGFIQYF
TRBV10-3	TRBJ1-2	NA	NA	TGTGCCATCAGTGAGGGGTCGGAGGCCGGGGGCTACACCTTC	CAISEGSEAGGYTF
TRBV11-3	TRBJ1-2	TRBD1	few	TGTGCCAGCAGCGCGACAGGGGAGTATGGCTACACCTTC	CASSATGEYGYTF
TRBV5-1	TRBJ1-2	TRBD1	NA	TGCGCCAGCAGCTTACGACAGGGCGGTGACTATGGCTACACCTTC	CASSLRQGGDYGYTF
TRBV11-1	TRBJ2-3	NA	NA	TGTGCCAGCGCAAAGGAGAGGCGGGGTGCCACAGATACGCAGTATTTT	CASAKERRGATDTQYF
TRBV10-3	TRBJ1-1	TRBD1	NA	TGTGCCATCAGTGGGACAGGGATGACTGAAGCTTTCTTT	CAISGTGMTEAFF
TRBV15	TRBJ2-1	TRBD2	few	TGTGCCACCAGCAGAGATTCGGGAGGGCCCTACAATGAGCAGTTCTTC	CATSRDSGGPYNEQFF
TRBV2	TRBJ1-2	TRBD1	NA	TGTGCCAGCAGTGAAGCAGACAGGGTTGCTGGCTACACCTTC	CASSEADRVAGYTF
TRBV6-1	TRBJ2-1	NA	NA	TGTGCCAGCAGTGAAAAGATCAGCCCAAAGGGGGGGTACGAGCAGTTCTTC	CASSEKISPKGGYEQFF
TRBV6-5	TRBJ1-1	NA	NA	TGTGCCAGCAGTTACTCGGGACTGCCGATGAACACTGAAGCTTTCTTT	CASSYSGLPMNTEAFF
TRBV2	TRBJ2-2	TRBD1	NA	TGTGCCAGCACACAGGGGGCGATCGGGGAGCTGTTTTTT	CASTQGAIGELFF
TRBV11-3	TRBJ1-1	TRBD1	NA	TGTGCCAGCAGCCACGGGACAGGGGGCGAAGCTTTCTTT	CASSHGTGGEAFF
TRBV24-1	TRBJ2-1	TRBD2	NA	TGTGCCACCAGTAGTAGCGGGAGGGGAAATGAGCAGTTCTTC	CATSSSGRGNEQFF
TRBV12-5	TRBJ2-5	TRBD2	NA	TGTGCTAGTGGCAACAAAATACTAGCGGGAGTAGAGACCCAGTACTTC	CASGNKILAGVETQYF
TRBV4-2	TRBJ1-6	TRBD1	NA	TGTGCCAGCAGCCAAGATCGGAACAGGGGTAATTCACCCCTCCACTTT	CASSQDRNRGNSPLHF
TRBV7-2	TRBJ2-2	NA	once	TGTGCCAGCAGCAGGGGGGGCCAAGACACCGGGGAGCTGTTTTTT	CASSRGGQDTGELFF
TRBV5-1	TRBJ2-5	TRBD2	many	TGCGCCAGCAGCTTGGCGGGCGGGAGTTGGGAGACCCAGTACTTC	CASSLAGGSWETQYF
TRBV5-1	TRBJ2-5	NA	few	TGCGCCAGCAGCTTCGGGGAAGAGACCCAGTACTTC	CASSFGEETQYF
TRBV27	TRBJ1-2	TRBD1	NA	TGTGCCAGCAGTCTCCTGGACAGGGGCTATGGCTACACCTTC	CASSLLDRGYGYTF
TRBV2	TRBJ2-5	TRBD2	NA	TGTGCCAGCAGGGGCGGGGGGCCCGAGACCCAGTACTTC	CASRGGGPETQYF
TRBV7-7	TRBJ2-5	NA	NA	TGTGCTAGCAGCCTTGGTGGGGGGGCAGGGGAGACCCAGTACTTC	CASSLGGGAGETQYF
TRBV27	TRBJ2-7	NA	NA	TGTGCCAGCAGTTTCGCAGTCTCCTACGAGCAGTACTTC	CASSFAVSYEQYF
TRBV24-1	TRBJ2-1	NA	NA	TGTGCCACCAGTGATTCCGGGCGACAGGTCCCCTCCTACAATGAGCAGTTCTTC	CATSDSGRQVPSYNEQFF
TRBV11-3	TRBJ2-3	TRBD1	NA	TGTGCCAGCAGCTCGCGACAGGGGGACACAGATACGCAGTATTTT	CASSSRQGDTDTQYF
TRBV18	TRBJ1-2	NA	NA	TGTGCCAGCTCCCCATTGGGGGGGGCTACTCACGGGGATTTTAACTATGGCTACACCTTC	CASSPLGGATHGDFNYGYTF
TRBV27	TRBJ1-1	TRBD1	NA	TGTGCCAGCAGTCCCGGGACAGGGGAGTGGGGCGAAGCTTTCTTT	CASSPGTGEWGEAFF
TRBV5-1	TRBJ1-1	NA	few	TGCGCCAGCAGCCCCAGGGGTACAGACGCTGAAGCTTTCTTT	CASSPRGTDAEAFF
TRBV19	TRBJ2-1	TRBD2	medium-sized	TGTGCCAGTAAGCCGGGACTAGATTCAGGTGAGCAGTTCTTC	CASKPGLDSGEQFF
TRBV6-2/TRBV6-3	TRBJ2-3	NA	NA	TGTGCCAGCAGTTTTTCGGAGGTTAGCACAGATACGCAGTATTTT	CASSFSEVSTDTQYF
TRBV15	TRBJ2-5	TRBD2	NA	TGTGCCACCACCTTAGGACTAGCGCGAGAGACCCAGTACTTC	CATTLGLARETQYF
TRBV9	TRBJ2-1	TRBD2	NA	TGTGCCAGCAGCCCCAGGCCGGGACTAACAAATGAGCAGTTCTTC	CASSPRPGLTNEQFF
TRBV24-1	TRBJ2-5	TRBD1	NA	TGTGCCACCAGTGACCGGGACAGCAGAGAGACCCAGTACTTC	CATSDRDSRETQYF
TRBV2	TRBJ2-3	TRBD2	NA	TGTGCCAGCAGGGGACTAGCGGGAGGGAGCGGAAGTACGCAGTATTTT	CASRGLAGGSGSTQYF
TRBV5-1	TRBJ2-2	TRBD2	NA	TGCGCCAGCAGCTTGGCCTCGGGGACTAGCGGGAGAGGGGGCACCGGGGAGCTGTTTTTT	CASSLASGTSGRGGTGELFF
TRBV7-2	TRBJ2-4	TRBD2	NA	TGTGCCAGCAGCTTAAGCGGGAGTAACATTCAGTACTTC	CASSLSGSNIQYF
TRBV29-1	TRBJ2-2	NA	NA	TGCAGCGTTCAGCGTAGCGGGGAGCTGTTTTTT	CSVQRSGELFF
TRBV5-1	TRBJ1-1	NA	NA	TGCGCCAGCAGCTTGGGGGCAGGTAACCAGAACACTGAAGCTTTCTTT	CASSLGAGNQNTEAFF